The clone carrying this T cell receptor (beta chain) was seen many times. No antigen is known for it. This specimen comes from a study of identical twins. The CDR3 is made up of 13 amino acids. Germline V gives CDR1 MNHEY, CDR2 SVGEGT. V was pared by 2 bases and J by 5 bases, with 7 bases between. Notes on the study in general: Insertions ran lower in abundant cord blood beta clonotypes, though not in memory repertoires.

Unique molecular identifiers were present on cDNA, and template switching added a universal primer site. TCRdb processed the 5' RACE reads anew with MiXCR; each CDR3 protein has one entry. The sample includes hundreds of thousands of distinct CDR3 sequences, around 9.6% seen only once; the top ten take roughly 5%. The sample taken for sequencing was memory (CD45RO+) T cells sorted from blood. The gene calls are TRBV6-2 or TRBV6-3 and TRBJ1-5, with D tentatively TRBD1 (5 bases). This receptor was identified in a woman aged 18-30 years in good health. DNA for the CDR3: TGTGCCAGCAGTTACACCAGGGATCAGCCCCAGCATTTT. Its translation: CASSYTRDQPQHF.